This TCR beta chain was obtained from a study of post-analysis software for immune sequencing data. As for the study in general: Included courses were relapsing-remitting and secondary progressive multiple sclerosis; progressive-relapsing multiple sclerosis was also included.

Whole-study findings and limits: Controls' normalized Chao1 diversity significantly exceeded that of multiple sclerosis patients. Five or six TRBV segments, TRBV5-6, TRBV5-1 and TRBV20-1 among them, were found more frequent in patients than controls.

The CDR3 sequence is 17 residues long. Per germline, CDR1 LNHNV and CDR2 YYDKDF (reference sequence). To note about this clonotype: Its target is not known.

Incorporated into the TCR beta cDNA libraries were unique molecular identifiers, which served to reduce PCR and sequencing biases. T cells, roughly 0.9 to 11 million of them, yielded approximately 530,000 cDNA molecules. Each CDR3 protein gets one entry after TCRdb re-called the PCR reads with MiXCR. The sample holds over 250,000 distinct CDR3 sequences, approximately 34% seen once. Sequencing was performed on blood. V is TRBV15 and J is TRBJ2-7, with TRBD2 matching over 9 bases. The end of the DNA aligns better with TRBJ2-5, so the J call may be wrong. This TCR derives from a girl between 5 and 17 years old with multiple sclerosis. The CDR3 reads CATSRDREIAGELTQYF. The CDR3 coding sequence is TGTGCCACCAGCAGAGATCGTGAGATAGCGGGAGAACTGACCCAGTACTTC.